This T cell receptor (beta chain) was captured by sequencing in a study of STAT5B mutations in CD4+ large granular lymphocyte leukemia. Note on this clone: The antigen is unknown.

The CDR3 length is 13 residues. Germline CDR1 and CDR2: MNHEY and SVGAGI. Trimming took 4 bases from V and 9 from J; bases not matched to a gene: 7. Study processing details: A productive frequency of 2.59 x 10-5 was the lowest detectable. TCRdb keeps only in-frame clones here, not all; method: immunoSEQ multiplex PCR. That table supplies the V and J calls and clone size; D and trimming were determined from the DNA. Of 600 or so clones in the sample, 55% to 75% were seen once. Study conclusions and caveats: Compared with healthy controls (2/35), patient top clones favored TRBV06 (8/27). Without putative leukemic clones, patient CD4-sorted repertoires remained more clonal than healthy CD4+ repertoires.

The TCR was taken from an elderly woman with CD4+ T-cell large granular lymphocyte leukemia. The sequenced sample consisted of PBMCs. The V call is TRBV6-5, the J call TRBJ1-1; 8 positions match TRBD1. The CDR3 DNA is TGTGCCAGCAGTTCCTTGACAGGGGTTCAAGCTTTCTTT. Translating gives CASSSLTGVQAFF.